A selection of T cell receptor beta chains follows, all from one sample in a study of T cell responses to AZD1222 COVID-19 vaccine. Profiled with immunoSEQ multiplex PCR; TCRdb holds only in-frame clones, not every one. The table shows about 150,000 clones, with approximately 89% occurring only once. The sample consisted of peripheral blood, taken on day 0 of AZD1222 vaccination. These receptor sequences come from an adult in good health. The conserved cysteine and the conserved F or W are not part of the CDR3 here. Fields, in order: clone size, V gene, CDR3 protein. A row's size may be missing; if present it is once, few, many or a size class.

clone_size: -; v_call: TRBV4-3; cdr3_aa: ASSQELQGQPQH
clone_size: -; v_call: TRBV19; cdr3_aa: ASSPWTGATNSPLH
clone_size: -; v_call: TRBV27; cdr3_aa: ASSSLGGQPQH
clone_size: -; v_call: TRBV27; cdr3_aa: ASSGTRGTEAF
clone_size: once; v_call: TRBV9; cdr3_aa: ASSVDARLGETQY
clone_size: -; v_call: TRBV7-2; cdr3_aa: ASSLVKLRRGPNTEAF
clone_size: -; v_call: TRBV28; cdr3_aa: ASSLAGELF
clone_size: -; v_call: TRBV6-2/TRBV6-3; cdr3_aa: ASSYGSGKQY
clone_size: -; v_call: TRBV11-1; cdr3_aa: ASSLQGATEAF
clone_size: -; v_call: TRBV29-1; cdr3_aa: SAGGGADTQY
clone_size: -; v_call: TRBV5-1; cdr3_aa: ASSLDGTLRVYEQY
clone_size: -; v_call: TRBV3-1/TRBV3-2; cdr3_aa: ASSPQDRERYEQY
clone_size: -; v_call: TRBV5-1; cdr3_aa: ASSQQIGDPPNNEQF
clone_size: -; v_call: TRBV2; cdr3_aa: ARCRTSGNEQF
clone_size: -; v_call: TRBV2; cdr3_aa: ASSEGLRGKQY
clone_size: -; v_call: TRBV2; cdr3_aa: ASSELTGSGGEQY
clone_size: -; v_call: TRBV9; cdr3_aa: ASSFPPGVVTDTGELF
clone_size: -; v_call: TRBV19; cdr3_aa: ASSIGGLDGNYGYT
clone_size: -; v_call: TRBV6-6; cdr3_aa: ASSYSERAAYGYT
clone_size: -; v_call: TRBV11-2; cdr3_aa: ASSLNTDREETQY
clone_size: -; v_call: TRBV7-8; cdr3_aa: ASSYSGREKTQY
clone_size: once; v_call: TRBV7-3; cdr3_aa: ASGHSGYGYT